The rows below give T cell receptor beta chains drawn from one sample of a study of T cell responses to AZD1222 COVID-19 vaccine. Sequencing used immunoSEQ multiplex PCR; TCRdb keeps in-frame clones, though not all of them. The sample has 180,000 or so clones; roughly 91% are singletons. The sample was peripheral blood, taken 28 days after the second AZD1222 dose. Every receptor here comes from an adult who received the AZD1222 COVID-19 vaccine. The CDR3 runs from the conserved cysteine through the conserved F or W. A D gene is named only where the DNA matches it firmly. Size values are once, few and many counts, or a class for expanded clones, and some rows have none.

size	D	J	V	DNA	CDR3
few	NA	TRBJ2-3	TRBV4-2	TGTGCCAGCAGCTCGCGGGACTCCCGGGGGAGCACAGATACGCAGTATTTT	CASSSRDSRGSTDTQYF
NA	NA	TRBJ1-1	TRBV4-3	TGCGCCAGCAGCCAAGAGATCTGGGGAGGGACTGAAGCTTTCTTT	CASSQEIWGGTEAFF
NA	NA	TRBJ2-5	TRBV12-3/TRBV12-4	TGTGCCAGCTTTGGGCAGGGTGGAGAGACCCAGTACTTC	CASFGQGGETQYF
NA	TRBD2	TRBJ2-1	TRBV6-5	TGTGCCAGCAGTTACTCGTCACGGGGGGGCCGAAATGAGCAGTTCTTC	CASSYSSRGGRNEQFF
NA	NA	TRBJ1-5	TRBV19	TGTGCCACCCTAGGTCACCCCAATAGCAATCAGCCCCAGCATTTT	CATLGHPNSNQPQHF
NA	NA	TRBJ1-2	TRBV27	TGTGCCAGCAGTTTCCGGGCAGGCGGCTATGGCTACACCTTC	CASSFRAGGYGYTF
NA	TRBD2	TRBJ2-7	TRBV18	TGTGCCAGCTCACCAGTGAGTAGCTGGGGAGGGGAGCAGTACTTC	CASSPVSSWGGEQYF
NA	TRBD1	TRBJ2-2	TRBV18	TGTGCCAGCTCACCGCGACAGGGGGCTGACACCGGGGAGCTGTTTTTT	CASSPRQGADTGELFF
NA	TRBD2	TRBJ2-7	TRBV4-1	TGCGCCAGCAGCCAAGATCTAGCGGGAGGGGTCTACGAGCAGTACTTC	CASSQDLAGGVYEQYF
NA	NA	TRBJ2-1	TRBV28	TGTGCCAGCAGTTATTCCCCCTACAATGAGCAGTTCTTC	CASSYSPYNEQFF
NA	TRBD1	TRBJ1-1	TRBV29-1	TGCAGCGTTGTCGGGACAGGGTACGCTGAAGCTTTCTTT	CSVVGTGYAEAFF
NA	TRBD2	TRBJ2-1	TRBV29-1	TGCAGCGTCAGGACTAGCGGGACCTTTGGGGGAAATGAGCAGTTCTTC	CSVRTSGTFGGNEQFF
NA	NA	TRBJ1-1	TRBV2	TGTGCCAGCAGTGAAAGAGGGCACGGGAACACTGAAGCTTTCTTT	CASSERGHGNTEAFF
NA	TRBD1	TRBJ1-2	TRBV7-3	TGTGCCAGCAGCCCCTCTACAGGGGGTGGCTACACCTTC	CASSPSTGGGYTF
NA	TRBD2	TRBJ2-7	TRBV12-5	TGTGCCTCCAGCGGGAGAGGGGGGTACGAGCAGTACTTC	CASSGRGGYEQYF
NA	TRBD1	TRBJ1-1	TRBV19	TGTGCCAGTAGTCTAGGACAGGGGGCTAGGACTGAAGCTTTCTTT	CASSLGQGARTEAFF
NA	TRBD1	TRBJ2-5	TRBV7-9	TGTGCCAGCAGCCCGACAGGGGTACCGAACCAAGAGACCCAGTACTTC	CASSPTGVPNQETQYF
few	NA	TRBJ1-1	TRBV7-2	TGTGCCAGCAGCCCTTCGACGGGGGGCGAAGCTTTCTTT	CASSPSTGGEAFF